This T cell receptor beta chain was sequenced for a study of graft-versus-host responses after intestinal transplantation. Study context: Recipients got multivisceral, liver-intestinal, or isolated intestinal transplants.

The germline gives CDR1 SGDLS, CDR2 YYNGEE. The ends lost 2 bases at V and 6 bases at J; junction bases unmatched: 14. The CDR3 runs 18 residues. Study results and caveats: Among recipient marrow samples, GvH clones were found; some appeared first in ileum or blood.

Using immunoSEQ multiplex PCR, the repertoire was profiled, and TCRdb retains in-frame clones only, with some absent. Of some 86,000 clones in the sample, about nine tenths are singletons; the top ten hold less than 0.1%. To note about this clone: Its specificity is not known. Other nucleotide sequences from this sample produce the same CDR3.

The chain employs TRBV9 and TRBJ2-7, with 13 bases that match TRBD2. Here the sequenced sample was unstimulated CD4+ T cells sorted from spleen or lymph node cells, taken before intestinal transplant. This clonotype was obtained from a human donor who received an intestinal transplant. CDR3 coding DNA: TGTGCCAGCAGCGTTATGGGGACTAGCGGGATCGGAACCCCCGAGCAGTACTTC. It encodes CASSVMGTSGIGTPEQYF.